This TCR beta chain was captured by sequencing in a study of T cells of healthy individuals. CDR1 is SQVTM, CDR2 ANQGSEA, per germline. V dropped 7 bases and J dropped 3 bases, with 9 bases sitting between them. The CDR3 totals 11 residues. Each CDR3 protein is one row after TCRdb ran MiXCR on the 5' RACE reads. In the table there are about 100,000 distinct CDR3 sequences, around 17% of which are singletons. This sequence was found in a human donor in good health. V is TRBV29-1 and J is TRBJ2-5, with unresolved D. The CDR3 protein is CSAESKETQYF. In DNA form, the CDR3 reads TGCAGCGCCGAATCCAAAGAGACCCAGTACTTC. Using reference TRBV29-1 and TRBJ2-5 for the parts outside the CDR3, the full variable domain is SAVISQKPSRDICQRGTSLTIQCQVDSQVTMMFWYRQQPGQSLTLIATANQGSEATYESGFVIDKFPISRPNLTFSTLTVSNMSPEDSSIYLCSAESKETQYFGPGTRLLVL.